This T cell receptor beta chain was retrieved from a study of blood T cell repertoires in COVID-19. CDR3 length: 13 amino acids. Germline values: CDR1 MNHNY, CDR2 SVGAGI (reference sequence). Trimming cost V 4 bases and J 4 bases, with 10 bases left between them. Sequenced by immunoSEQ multiplex PCR; TCRdb stores in-frame clones only, minus some. Counted here are 95,000 or so clones, 80% to 90% occurring once; the ten biggest clones make up approximately 4.6%. The genes are TRBV6-6 and TRBJ1-2; D unclear. This receptor was obtained from an elderly man with COVID-19, enrolled during active disease. Material for sequencing was peripheral blood. For the CDR3, the DNA is TGTGCCAGCAGTTTGAGCCCCCCCTATGGCTACACCTTC. Translation gives CASSLSPPYGYTF.